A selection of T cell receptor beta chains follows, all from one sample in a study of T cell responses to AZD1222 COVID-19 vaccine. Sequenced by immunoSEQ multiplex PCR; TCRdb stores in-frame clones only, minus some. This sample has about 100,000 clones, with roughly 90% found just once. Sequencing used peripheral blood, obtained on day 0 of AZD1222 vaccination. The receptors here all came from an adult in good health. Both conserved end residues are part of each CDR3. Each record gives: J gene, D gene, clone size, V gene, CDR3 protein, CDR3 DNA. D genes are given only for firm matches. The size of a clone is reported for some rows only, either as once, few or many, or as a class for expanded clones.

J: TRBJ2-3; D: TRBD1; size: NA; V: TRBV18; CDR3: CASSQQTGATDTQYF; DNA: TGTGCCAGCTCACAACAGACAGGGGCTACAGATACGCAGTATTTT
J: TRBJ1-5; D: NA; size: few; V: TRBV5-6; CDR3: CASSSQQASNQPQHF; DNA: TGTGCCAGCAGCTCTCAACAGGCTAGCAATCAGCCCCAGCATTTT
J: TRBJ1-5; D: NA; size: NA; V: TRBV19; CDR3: CATLPSVHQPQHF; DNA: TGTGCCACTCTACCCTCTGTACACCAGCCCCAGCATTTT
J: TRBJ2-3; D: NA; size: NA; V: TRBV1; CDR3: CTSSQDFAGGPHTQYF; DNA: TGCACCAGCAGCCAAGATTTTGCGGGAGGGCCACATACGCAGTATTTT
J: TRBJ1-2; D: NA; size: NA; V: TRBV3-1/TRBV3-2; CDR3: CASSLQGNYGYTF; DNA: TGTGCCAGCAGCTTACAGGGTAACTATGGCTACACCTTC
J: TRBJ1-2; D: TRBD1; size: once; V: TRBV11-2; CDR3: CATGSGTGVNYGYTF; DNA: TGTGCCACCGGATCGGGGACAGGCGTTAACTATGGCTACACCTTC
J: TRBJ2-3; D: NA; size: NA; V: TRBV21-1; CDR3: CASSTKREAPRPSWSTQYF; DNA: TGTGCCAGCAGCACCAAGCGGGAAGCGCCAAGGCCCTCATGGAGTACGCAGTATTTT
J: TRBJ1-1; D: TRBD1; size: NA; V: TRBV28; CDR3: CASRKGGPNTEAFF; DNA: TGTGCCAGCAGAAAAGGGGGCCCGAACACTGAAGCTTTCTTT
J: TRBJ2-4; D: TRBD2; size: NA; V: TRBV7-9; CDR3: CASSLRLAGGENIQYF; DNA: TGTGCCAGCAGCTTACGACTAGCGGGAGGTGAAAACATTCAGTACTTC
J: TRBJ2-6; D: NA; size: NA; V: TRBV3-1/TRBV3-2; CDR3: CASSPGGILRRGANVLTF; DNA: TGTGCCAGCAGCCCAGGGGGGATATTACGTAGGGGGGCCAACGTCCTGACTTTC
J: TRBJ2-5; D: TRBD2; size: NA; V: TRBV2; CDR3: CASSEAGVAGEETQYF; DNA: TGTGCCAGCAGTGAAGCGGGGGTAGCGGGAGAGGAGACCCAGTACTTC
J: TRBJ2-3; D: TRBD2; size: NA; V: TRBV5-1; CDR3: CASSLRGGVAGTDTQYF; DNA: TGCGCCAGCAGCTTGCGGGGAGGGGTAGCGGGCACAGATACGCAGTATTTT
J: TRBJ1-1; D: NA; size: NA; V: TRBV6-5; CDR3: CASSTALENTEAFF; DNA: TGTGCCAGCAGTACCGCGCTAGAGAACACTGAAGCTTTCTTT
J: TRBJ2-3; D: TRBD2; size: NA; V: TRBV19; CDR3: CASSTQRGSTDTQYF; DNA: TGTGCCAGTAGTACCCAGCGGGGTAGCACAGATACGCAGTATTTT
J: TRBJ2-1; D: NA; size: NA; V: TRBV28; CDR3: CASSSEVNEQFF; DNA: TGTGCCAGCAGTTCGGAGGTCAATGAGCAGTTCTTC
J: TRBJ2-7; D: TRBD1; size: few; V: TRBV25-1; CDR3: CASSYRGYEQYF; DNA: TGTGCCAGCAGTTACAGGGGATACGAGCAGTACTTC
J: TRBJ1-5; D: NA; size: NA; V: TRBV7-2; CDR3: CASSLGFNQPQHF; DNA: TGTGCCAGCAGCTTAGGGTTCAATCAGCCCCAGCATTTT
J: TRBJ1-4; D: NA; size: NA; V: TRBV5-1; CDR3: CASSSRPYNEKLFF; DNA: TGCGCCAGCAGCTCCAGACCGTATAATGAAAAACTGTTTTTT
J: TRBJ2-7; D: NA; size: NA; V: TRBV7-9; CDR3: CASSPAVGVRVYEQYF; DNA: TGTGCCAGCAGCCCCGCCGTTGGTGTCAGGGTCTACGAGCAGTACTTC
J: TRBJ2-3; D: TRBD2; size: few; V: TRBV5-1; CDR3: CASSFLAGGETGTQYF; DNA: TGCGCCAGCAGCTTCCTAGCGGGAGGCGAAACGGGTACGCAGTATTTT
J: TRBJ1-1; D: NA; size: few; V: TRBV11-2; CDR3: CASSLVGGNTEAFF; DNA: TGTGCCAGCAGCTTAGTAGGAGGGAATACTGAAGCTTTCTTT
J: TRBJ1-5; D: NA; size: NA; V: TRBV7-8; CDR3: CASSTDWGRPQHF; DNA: TGTGCCAGCAGCACCGATTGGGGAAGGCCCCAGCATTTT
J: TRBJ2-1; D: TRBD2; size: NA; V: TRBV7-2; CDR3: CASSWGGGAYNEQFF; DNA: TGTGCCAGCAGCTGGGGGGGAGGGGCCTACAATGAGCAGTTCTTC
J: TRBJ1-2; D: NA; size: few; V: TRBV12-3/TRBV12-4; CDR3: CASSSRGGYTF; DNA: TGTGCCAGCAGTTCGAGGGGCGGCTACACCTTC